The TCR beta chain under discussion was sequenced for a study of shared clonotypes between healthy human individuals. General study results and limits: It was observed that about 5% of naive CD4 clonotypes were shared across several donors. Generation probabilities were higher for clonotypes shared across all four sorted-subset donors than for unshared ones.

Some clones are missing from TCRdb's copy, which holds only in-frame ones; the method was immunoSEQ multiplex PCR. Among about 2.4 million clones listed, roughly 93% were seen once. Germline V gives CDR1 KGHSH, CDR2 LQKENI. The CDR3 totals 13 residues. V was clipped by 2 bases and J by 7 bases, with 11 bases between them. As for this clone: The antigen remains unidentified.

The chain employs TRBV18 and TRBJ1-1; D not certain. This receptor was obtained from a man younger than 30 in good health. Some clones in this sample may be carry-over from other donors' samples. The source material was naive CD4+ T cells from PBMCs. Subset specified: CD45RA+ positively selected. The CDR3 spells CASSPLKGSEAFF. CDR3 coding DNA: TGTGCCAGCTCACCATTGAAAGGCAGTGAAGCTTTCTTT.